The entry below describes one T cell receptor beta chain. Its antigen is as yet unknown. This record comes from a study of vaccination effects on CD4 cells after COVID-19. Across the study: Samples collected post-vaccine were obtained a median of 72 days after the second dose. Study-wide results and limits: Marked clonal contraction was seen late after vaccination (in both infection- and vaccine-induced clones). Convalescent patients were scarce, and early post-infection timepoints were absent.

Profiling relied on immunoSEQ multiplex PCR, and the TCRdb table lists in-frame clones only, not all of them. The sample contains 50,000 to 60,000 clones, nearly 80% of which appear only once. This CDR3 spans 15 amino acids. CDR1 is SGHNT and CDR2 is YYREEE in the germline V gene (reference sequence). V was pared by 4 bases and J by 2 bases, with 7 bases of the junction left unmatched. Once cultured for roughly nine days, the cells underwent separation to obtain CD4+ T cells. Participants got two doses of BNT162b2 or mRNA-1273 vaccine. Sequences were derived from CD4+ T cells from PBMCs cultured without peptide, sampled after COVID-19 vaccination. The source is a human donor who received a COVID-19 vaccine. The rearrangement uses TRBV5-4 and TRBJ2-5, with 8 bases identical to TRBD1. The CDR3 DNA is TGTGCCAGCAGCCCCGGTAGGACAGGGCAAGAGACCCAGTACTTC. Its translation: CASSPGRTGQETQYF.